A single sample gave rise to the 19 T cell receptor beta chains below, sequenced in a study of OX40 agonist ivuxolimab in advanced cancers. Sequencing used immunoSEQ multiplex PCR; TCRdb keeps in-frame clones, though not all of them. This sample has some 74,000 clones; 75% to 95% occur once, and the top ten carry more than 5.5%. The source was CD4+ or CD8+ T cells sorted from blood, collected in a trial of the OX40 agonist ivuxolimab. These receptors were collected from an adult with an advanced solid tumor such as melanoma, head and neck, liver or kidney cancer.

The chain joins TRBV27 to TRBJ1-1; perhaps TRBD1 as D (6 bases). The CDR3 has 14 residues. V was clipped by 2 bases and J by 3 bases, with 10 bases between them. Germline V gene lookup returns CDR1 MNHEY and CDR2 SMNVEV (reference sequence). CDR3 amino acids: CASSLGGAYTEAFF. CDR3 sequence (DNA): TGTGCCAGCAGTTTAGGGGGGGCTTACACTGAAGCTTTCTTT.

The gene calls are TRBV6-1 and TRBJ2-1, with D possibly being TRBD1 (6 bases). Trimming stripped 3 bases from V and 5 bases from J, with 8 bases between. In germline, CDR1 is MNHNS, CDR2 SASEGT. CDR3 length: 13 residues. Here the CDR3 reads CASSEGHNNEQFF. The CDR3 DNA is TGTGCCAGCAGTGAGGGACACAACAATGAGCAGTTCTTC.

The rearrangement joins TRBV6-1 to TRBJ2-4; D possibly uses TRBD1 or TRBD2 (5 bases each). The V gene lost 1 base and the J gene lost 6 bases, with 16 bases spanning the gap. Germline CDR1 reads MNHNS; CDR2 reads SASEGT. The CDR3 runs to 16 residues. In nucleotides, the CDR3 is TGTGCCAGCAGTGAAGGTTTAAGGGGAGTGGGAAACATTCAGTACTTC. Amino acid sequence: CASSEGLRGVGNIQYF.

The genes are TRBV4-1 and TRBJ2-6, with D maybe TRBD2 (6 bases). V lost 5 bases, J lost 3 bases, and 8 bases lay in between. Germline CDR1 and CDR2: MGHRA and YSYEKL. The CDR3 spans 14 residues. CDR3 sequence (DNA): TGCGCCAGCAGCGGGGGGTATGGGGCCAACGTCCTGACTTTC. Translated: CASSGGYGANVLTF.

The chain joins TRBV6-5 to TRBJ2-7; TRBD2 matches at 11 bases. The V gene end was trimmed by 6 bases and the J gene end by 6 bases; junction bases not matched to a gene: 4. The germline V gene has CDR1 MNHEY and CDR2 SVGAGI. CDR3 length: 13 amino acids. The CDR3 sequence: CASRTSGTPEQYF. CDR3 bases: TGTGCCAGCAGGACTAGCGGGACCCCCGAGCAGTACTTC.

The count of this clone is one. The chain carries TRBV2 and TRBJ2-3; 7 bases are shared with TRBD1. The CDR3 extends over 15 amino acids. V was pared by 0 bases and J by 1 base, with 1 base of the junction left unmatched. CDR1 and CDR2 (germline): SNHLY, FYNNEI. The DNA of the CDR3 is TGTGCCAGCAGTGAAGCGGGGACAGGCACAGATACGCAGTATTTT. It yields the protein CASSEAGTGTDTQYF.

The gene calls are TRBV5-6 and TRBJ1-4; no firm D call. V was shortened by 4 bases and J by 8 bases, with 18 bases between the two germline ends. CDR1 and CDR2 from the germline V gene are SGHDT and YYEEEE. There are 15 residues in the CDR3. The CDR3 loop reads CASSQAGRPGEKLFF. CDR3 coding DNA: TGTGCCAGCAGCCAGGCAGGAAGGCCTGGCGAAAAACTGTTTTTT.

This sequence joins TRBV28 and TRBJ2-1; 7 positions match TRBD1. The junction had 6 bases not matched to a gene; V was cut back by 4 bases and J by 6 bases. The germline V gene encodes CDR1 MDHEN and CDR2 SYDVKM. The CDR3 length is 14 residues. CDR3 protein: CASSSPGTANEQFF. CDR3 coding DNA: TGTGCCAGCAGTTCCCCCGGGACAGCCAATGAGCAGTTCTTC.

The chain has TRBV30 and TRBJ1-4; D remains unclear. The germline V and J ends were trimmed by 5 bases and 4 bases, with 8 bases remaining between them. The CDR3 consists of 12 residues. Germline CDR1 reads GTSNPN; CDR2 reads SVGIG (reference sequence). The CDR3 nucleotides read TGTGCCTGGGAGGCCAATAATGAAAAACTGTTTTTT. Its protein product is CAWEANNEKLFF.

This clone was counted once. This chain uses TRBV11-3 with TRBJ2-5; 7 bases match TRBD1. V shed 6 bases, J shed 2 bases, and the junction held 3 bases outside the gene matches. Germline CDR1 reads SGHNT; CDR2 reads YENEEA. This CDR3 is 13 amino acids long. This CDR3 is CASSPGQQETQYF. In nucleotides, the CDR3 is TGTGCCAGCAGTCCGGGACAGCAAGAGACCCAGTACTTC.

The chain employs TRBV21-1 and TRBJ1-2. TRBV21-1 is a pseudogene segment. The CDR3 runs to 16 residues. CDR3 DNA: TGTGCCAGCAGCACCGAAACTAGACTGAATAACTATGGCTACACCTTC. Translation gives CASSTETRLNNYGYTF.

CDR3 amino acids: CASSAGLAGVENIQYF. In DNA, the CDR3 is TGTGCCAGCAGCGCGGGACTAGCGGGAGTAGAAAACATTCAGTACTTC. The chain combines TRBV9 with TRBJ2-4; TRBD2 aligns across 14 bases. Germline-derived CDR1 and CDR2 are SGDLS and YYNGEE. The CDR3 spans 16 residues. V dropped 3 bases and J dropped 5; count of bases not matched to a gene: 4. Full variable domain (missing parts from reference TRBV9 and TRBJ2-4): DSGVTQTPKHLITATGQRVTLRCSPRSGDLSVYWYQQSLDQGLQFLIQYYNGEERAKGNILERFSAQQFPDLHSELNLSSLELGDSALYFCASSAGLAGVENIQYFGAGTRLSVL.

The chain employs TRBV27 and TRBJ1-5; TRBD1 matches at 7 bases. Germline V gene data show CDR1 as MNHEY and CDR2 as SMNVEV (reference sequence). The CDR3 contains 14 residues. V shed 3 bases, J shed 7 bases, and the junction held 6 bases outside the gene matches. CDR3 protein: CASSFQQGIQPQHF. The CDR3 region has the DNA TGTGCCAGCAGTTTTCAACAGGGGATCCAGCCCCAGCATTTT.

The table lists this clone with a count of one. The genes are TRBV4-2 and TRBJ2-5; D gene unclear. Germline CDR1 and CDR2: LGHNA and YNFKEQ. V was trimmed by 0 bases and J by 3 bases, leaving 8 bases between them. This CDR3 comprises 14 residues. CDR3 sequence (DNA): TGTGCCAGCAGCCAAGATAGGGCAGAAGAGACCCAGTACTTC. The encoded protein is CASSQDRAEETQYF.

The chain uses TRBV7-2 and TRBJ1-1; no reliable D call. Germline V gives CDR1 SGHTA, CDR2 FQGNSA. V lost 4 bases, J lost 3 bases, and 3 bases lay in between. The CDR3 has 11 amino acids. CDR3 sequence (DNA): TGTGCCAGCAGCTACGACACTGAAGCTTTCTTT. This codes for CASSYDTEAFF.

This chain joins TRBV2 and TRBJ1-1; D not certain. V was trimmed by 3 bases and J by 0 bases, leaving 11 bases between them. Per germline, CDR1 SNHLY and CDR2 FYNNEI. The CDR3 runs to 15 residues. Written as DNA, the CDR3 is TGTGCCAGCAGTGAGTTTAGCAGAATGAACACTGAAGCTTTCTTT. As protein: CASSEFSRMNTEAFF.

DNA of the CDR3: TGTGCCAGCAGTCCGGGCTTCTCAGAGACCCAGTACTTC. Its translation is CASSPGFSETQYF. The chain joins TRBV27 to TRBJ2-5; D not resolved. The CDR3 runs 13 residues. Trimming removed 5 bases at V and 4 bases at J, with 11 bases between. Germline CDR1 is MNHEY and CDR2 is SMNVEV (reference sequence).

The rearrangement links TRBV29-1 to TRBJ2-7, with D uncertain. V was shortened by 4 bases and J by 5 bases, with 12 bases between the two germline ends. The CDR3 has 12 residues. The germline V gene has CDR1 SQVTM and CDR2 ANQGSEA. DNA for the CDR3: TGCAGCGTTGCAGCCGGCCCCCACGAGCAGTACTTC. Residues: CSVAAGPHEQYF.

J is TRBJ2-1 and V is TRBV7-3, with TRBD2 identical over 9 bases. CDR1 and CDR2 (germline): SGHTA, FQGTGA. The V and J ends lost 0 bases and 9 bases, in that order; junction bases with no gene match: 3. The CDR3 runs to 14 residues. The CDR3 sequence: CASSLTSGRVEQFF. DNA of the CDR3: TGTGCCAGCAGCTTAACTAGCGGGAGAGTTGAGCAGTTCTTC.